These 10 T cell receptor beta chains came from one sample sequenced in a study of CD8 T cells in Susac syndrome (dated by TCRdb to between 2018 and 2021). Receptor libraries were prepared by the immunoSEQ multiplex PCR assay. RNA was extracted using the RNeasy kit, and about 0.5 to 1 ug of the RNA was reverse transcribed with random hexamers. TCRdb passed the public sequencing reads through fastp at Q25 and MiXCR, retaining productive beta sequences. Identical CDR3 protein sequences are pooled into one entry, listed with their most common genes and DNA. This sample holds about 300,000 distinct CDR3 sequences; roughly 85% were observed only once. Jointly, the top ten make up approximately 0.2% of the sample. Specimen: CD8+ T cells from PBMCs. These TCRs come from a human donor with multiple sclerosis.

The chain links TRBV27 to TRBJ1-2, with no clear D. The CDR3 covers 13 residues. V was trimmed by 4 bases and J by 4 bases, leaving 10 bases between them. Germline CDR1 and CDR2: MNHEY and SMNVEV (reference sequence). Here the CDR3 DNA reads TGTGCCAGCAGTTACGGGAAGTCCTATGGCTACACCTTC. Translation: CASSYGKSYGYTF.

The chain couples TRBV6-1 to TRBJ2-1, with a possible D match to TRBD2 (5 bases). CDR1 MNHNS and CDR2 SASEGT come from the germline V gene. The V end was cut by 8 bases, the J end by 2 bases, with 22 bases between. This CDR3 is built from 17 residues. CDR3 region: CASLKSGPSFTYNEQFF. The CDR3 DNA sequence: TGTGCCAGCTTAAAAAGCGGCCCGTCCTTTACCTACAATGAGCAGTTCTTC.

V and J are TRBV29-1 and TRBJ1-2; weak D call: TRBD1 (5 bases). Germline V gives CDR1 SQVTM, CDR2 ANQGSEA. The CDR3 spans 15 residues. Trimming shortened V by 6 bases and J by 2 bases, and 19 bases separated the two germline ends. The CDR3 DNA follows: TGCAGCGTCCCCGCGTTTGGGGGTAGGAACTATGGCTACACCTTC. Translated, it gives CSVPAFGGRNYGYTF.

The chain couples TRBV5-1 to TRBJ2-1, with unresolved D. V was pared by 3 bases and J by 8 bases, with 15 bases between. This CDR3 spans 14 amino acids. CDR1 and CDR2 (germline): SGHRS, YFSETQ. CDR3 residues: CASSSPLTLDEQFF. CDR3 DNA: TGCGCCAGCAGCTCTCCCCTGACTCTGGATGAGCAGTTCTTC.

Worth noting for this clonotype: Sequence at one end of the junction differs from germline and may be a read error. CDR3 nucleotides: TGTGCCAGCAGTTCTATCAGGGAAGAGGCCATGGAAACTGAAGCTTCCTTT. It codes for CASSSIREEAMETEASF. The V gene is TRBV28, the J gene TRBJ1-1; a weak D match, TRBD1 (5 bases). The germline V gene encodes CDR1 MDHEN and CDR2 SYDVKM. The CDR3 runs to 17 residues.

V usage is TRBV4-1 and J usage is TRBJ2-7; 9 bases are a match to TRBD1. The germline V gene encodes CDR1 MGHRA and CDR2 YSYEKL. The length of the CDR3 is 16 residues. V lost 0 bases, J lost 4 bases, and 7 bases stayed unmatched. The CDR3 loop reads CASSQEATGGLYEQYF. DNA of the CDR3: TGCGCCAGCAGCCAAGAAGCCACAGGGGGCTTGTACGAGCAGTACTTC.

J is TRBJ1-1 and V is TRBV29-1; the D gene is possibly TRBD1 (6 bases). Per the germline V gene, CDR1 is SQVTM and CDR2 is ANQGSEA. V gave up 7 bases and J gave up 2 bases, with 26 bases separating them. This CDR3 comprises 17 residues. CDR3 sequence reads: CSALPQKRQVQNTEAFF. The CDR3 DNA is TGCAGCGCTCTGCCTCAAAAACGACAGGTTCAAAACACTGAAGCTTTCTTT.

V gene TRBV29-1 combines with J gene TRBJ2-7; 11 positions agree with TRBD2. CDR1 SQVTM and CDR2 ANQGSEA come from the germline V gene. The J segment lost 2 bases and the V segment lost 4 bases, leaving 1 base of the junction unmatched. This CDR3 contains 13 residues. CDR3 protein: CSVGLAGTYEQYF. The DNA for the CDR3 is TGCAGCGTTGGACTAGCGGGAACCTACGAGCAGTACTTC.

This chain links TRBV4-3 with TRBJ2-7; D is possibly TRBD1 (6 bases). The CDR3 loop spans 15 amino acids. V was trimmed by 1 base and J by 4 bases, leaving 14 bases between them. CDR1 and CDR2 (germline): LGHNA, YSLEER. CDR3 residues: CASSQGFGRGYEQYF. The CDR3 DNA sequence: TGCGCCAGCAGCCAAGGTTTCGGCAGGGGTTACGAGCAGTACTTC.

The gene calls are TRBV11-2 and TRBJ2-7; either TRBD1 or TRBD2 may fit D (5 bases each). This CDR3 region has 15 residues. V was clipped by 7 bases and J by 2 bases, with 18 bases between them. Germline assignment: CDR1 SGHAT and CDR2 FQNNGV. The CDR3 here is CASNMVGTETYEQYF. The CDR3 DNA reads TGTGCCAGCAACATGGTAGGGACCGAGACCTACGAGCAGTACTTC.